This TCR beta chain emerged from a study of cytomegalovirus exposure and HLA in healthy donors. Study results and limitations: With DRB1 most and HLA-C fewest, TCR association rates differed between HLA loci in a later analysis.

This clone was observed a few times. Its antigen is not identified. The PCR used 60 Vbeta and 13 Jbeta primers. Clones were sequenced by immunoSEQ multiplex PCR, and TCRdb holds only the in-frame ones, with some missing. This sample carries 140,000 to 150,000 clones, approximately 70% of them seen once, and the ten largest clones take roughly 2%. The ends were cut back, 3 bases at V and 7 bases at J, with 9 bases in the middle. CDR1 and CDR2 from the germline V gene are LNHNV and YYDKDF (reference sequence). The CDR3 extends over 12 amino acids. Healthy bone marrow donors supplied every sample. The sequence was obtained from a woman aged 60 to 75 in good health and CMV-seropositive. Material for sequencing was PBMCs. This chain connects TRBV15 to TRBJ1-1; D unclear. The CDR3, as DNA: TGTGCCACCAGCAGTATCCCGTTTGAAGCTTTCTTT. This translates into CATSSIPFEAFF. The whole variable domain, filled in from reference TRBV15 and TRBJ1-1, reads DAMVIQNPRYQVTQFGKPVTLSCSQTLNHNVMYWYQQKSSQAPKLLFHYYDKDFNNEADTPDNFQSRRPNTSFCFLDIRSPGLGDTAMYLCATSSIPFEAFFGQGTRLTVV.